This TCR beta chain was obtained from a study of a mutant IDH1 vaccine in newly diagnosed glioma. Remarks on this clone: Its specificity is unknown.

This sample's time point: week 35, safety follow-up. One vaccine dose held 300 ug of mutant IDH1 20-mer peptide and came with topical imiquimod. TCRdb's table, derived via immunoSEQ multiplex PCR, lists solely in-frame clones and lacks some. The sample contains about 74,000 clones, around nine tenths of which appear only once. This CDR3 spans 15 amino acids. V lost 4 bases to trimming and J lost 4 bases, with 16 bases between them. CDR1 is MDHEN, CDR2 SYDVKM, per germline. This material consisted of PBMCs, taken from a glioma patient whose treatment included an IDH1 peptide vaccine. The clonotype was recovered from a man aged 25 to 40 with glioma. The chain joins TRBV28 to TRBJ1-2; possibly TRBD1 for D (6 bases). The CDR3 coding sequence is TGTGCCAGCAGTTACCCGGGACATTCGTTCTATGGCTACACCTTC. Protein sequence: CASSYPGHSFYGYTF.